Listed here are 6 T cell receptor beta chains from one sample, sequenced in a study of CXCR3-negative and CXCR3-positive naive CD8 T cells. Study-level points and caveats: Hydrophobicity was higher for TRB CDR3s found in CXCR3-positive naive cells than in CXCR3-negative naive cells.

The TRB cDNA libraries were prepared by 5' RACE with UMI labels. TCRdb reworked the 5' RACE reads into one entry per CDR3 protein, no DNA. The sample yields roughly 100,000 distinct CDR3 sequences, of which the top ten take up over 0.35%. The antigens of these receptors remain unknown. Sequencing was carried out using naive CXCR3+ CD8+ T cells from blood. The subset is: CD45RO-CCR7+CD27+CD95- naive CD8+ T cells expressing CXCR3 (TNR3+). The receptor set was obtained from a human donor in good health. Some clones in this sample may be carry-over from other donors' samples.

The chain joins TRBV12-3 or TRBV12-4 to TRBJ2-1; TCRdb's D call of TRBD1 is untestable without DNA. There are 15 residues in the CDR3. The chain's CDR3 is CATSEGTYTYNEQFF.

The V and J genes are TRBV11-2 and TRBJ2-7; no DNA is available, so the TRBD2 call from TCRdb remains unchecked. The CDR3 extends over 17 amino acids. From germline, CDR1 is SGHAT and CDR2 FQNNGV. CDR3 sequence reads: CASSLTPSGTTSYEQYF.

The chain has TRBV4-2 and TRBJ2-1; the TCRdb call, TRBD2, lacks DNA for checking. The CDR3 runs to 16 residues. Germline V lookup: CDR1 LGHNA, CDR2 YNFKEQ. CDR3 sequence: CASSQDTSGVPKEQFF.

The chain uses TRBV4-3 and TRBJ2-7. Germline-derived CDR1 and CDR2 are LGHNA and YSLEER. There are 15 residues in the CDR3. The CDR3 sequence is CASSPSEASSYEQYF.

This chain uses TRBV28 with TRBJ2-7; TCRdb designates TRBD1, a call that cannot be tested without DNA. The CDR3 loop spans 13 amino acids. Germline lookup yields CDR1 MDHEN and CDR2 SYDVKM. CDR3 protein: CASSLIQGDEQYF.

V usage is TRBV28 and J usage is TRBJ1-1; the TRBD1 assignment by TCRdb is unverifiable without DNA. This CDR3 spans 14 amino acids. Germline lookup yields CDR1 MDHEN and CDR2 SYDVKM. The CDR3 protein is CASRYRDRKIEAFF.